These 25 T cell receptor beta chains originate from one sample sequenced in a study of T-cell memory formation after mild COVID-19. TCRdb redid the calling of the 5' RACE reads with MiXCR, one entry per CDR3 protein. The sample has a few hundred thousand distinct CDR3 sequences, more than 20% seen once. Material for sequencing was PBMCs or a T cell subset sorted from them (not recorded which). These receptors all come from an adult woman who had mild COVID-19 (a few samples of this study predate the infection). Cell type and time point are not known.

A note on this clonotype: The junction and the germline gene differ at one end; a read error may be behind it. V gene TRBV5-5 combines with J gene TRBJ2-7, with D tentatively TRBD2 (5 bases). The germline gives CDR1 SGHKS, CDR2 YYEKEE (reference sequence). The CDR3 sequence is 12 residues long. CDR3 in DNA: TGTGACAGCAGCTGGCTCGGGGTCGAGCAGTACTTC. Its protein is CDSSWLGVEQYF.

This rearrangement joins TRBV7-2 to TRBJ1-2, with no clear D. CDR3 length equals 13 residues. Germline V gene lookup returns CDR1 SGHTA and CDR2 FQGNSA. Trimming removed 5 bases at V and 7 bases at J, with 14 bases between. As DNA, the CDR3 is TGTGCCAGCAGCGACGGGTGGGTTGGTGGCTACACCTTC. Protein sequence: CASSDGWVGGYTF.

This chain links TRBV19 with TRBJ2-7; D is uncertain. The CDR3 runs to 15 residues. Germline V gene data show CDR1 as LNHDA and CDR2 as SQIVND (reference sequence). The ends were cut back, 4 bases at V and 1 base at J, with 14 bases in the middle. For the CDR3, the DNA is TGTGCCAGTAGTACCGGCACCGGGCAGTCCTACGAGCAGTACTTC. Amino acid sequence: CASSTGTGQSYEQYF.

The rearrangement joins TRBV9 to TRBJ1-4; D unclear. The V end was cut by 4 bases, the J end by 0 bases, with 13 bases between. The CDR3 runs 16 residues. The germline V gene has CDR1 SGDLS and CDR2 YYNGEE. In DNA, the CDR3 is TGTGCCAGCAGCTACGGTGAGCCCGCAACTAATGAAAAACTGTTTTTT. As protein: CASSYGEPATNEKLFF.

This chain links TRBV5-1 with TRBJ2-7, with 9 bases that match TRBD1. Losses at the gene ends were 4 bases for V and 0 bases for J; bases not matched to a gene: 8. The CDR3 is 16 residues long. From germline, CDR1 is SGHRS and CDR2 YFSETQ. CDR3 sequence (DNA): TGCGCCAGCAGCACGGCGGGACAGGGACGCTCCTACGAGCAGTACTTC. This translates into CASSTAGQGRSYEQYF.

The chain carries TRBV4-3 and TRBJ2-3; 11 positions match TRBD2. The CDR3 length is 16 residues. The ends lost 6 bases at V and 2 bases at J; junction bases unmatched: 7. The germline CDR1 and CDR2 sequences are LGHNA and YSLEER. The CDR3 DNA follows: TGCGCCAGCAGTTCTACGACTAGCGGGACCACAGATACGCAGTATTTT. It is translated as CASSSTTSGTTDTQYF.

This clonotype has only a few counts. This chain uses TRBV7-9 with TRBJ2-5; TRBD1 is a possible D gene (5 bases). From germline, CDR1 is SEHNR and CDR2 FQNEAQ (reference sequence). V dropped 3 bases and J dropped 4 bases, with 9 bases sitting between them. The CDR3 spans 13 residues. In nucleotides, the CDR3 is TGTGCCAGCAGCTTGACAGTCGGAGAGACCCAGTACTTC. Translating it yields CASSLTVGETQYF.

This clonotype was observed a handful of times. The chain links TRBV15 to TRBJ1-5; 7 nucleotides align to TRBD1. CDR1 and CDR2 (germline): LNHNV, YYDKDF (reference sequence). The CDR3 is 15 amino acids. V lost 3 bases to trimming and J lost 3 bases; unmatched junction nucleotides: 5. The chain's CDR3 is CATSSDRVHNQPQHF. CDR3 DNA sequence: TGTGCCACCAGCAGCGACAGGGTGCACAATCAGCCCCAGCATTTT.

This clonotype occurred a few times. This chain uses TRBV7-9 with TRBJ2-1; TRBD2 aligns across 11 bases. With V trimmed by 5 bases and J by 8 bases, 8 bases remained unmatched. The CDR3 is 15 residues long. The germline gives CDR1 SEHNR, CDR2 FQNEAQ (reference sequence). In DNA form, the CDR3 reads TGTGCCAGCAGCCCAGAGCCGGGACTAGCGGATGAGCAGTTCTTC. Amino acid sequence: CASSPEPGLADEQFF.

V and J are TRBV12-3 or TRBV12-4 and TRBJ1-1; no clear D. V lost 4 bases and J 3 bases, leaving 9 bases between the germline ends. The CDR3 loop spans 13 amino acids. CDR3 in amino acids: CASSYLGHTEAFF. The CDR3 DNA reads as TGTGCCAGCAGTTACCTTGGGCACACTGAAGCTTTCTTT.

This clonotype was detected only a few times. The CDR3, as DNA: TGCGCCAGCAGCTTGGCCGGGACAGGCCACTATGGCTACACCTTC. Amino acids: CASSLAGTGHYGYTF. The gene calls are TRBV5-1 and TRBJ1-2; 8 bases map to TRBD1. The CDR3 has 15 residues. The germline CDR1 and CDR2 sequences are SGHRS and YFSETQ. Unmatched junction bases numbered 4, after V lost 0 bases and J lost 3 bases.

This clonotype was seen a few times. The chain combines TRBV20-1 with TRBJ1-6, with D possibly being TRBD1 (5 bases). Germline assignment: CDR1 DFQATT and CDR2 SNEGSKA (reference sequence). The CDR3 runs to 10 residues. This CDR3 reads CGTAIGPLHF. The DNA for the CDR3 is TGCGGGACGGCAATTGGGCCCCTCCACTTT.

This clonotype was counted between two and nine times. CDR3 sequence (DNA): TGCAGTGCTAGGAAGGGACAGTCCTACGAGCAGTACTTC. This translates into CSARKGQSYEQYF. This rearrangement joins TRBV20-1 to TRBJ2-7; 7 bases fit TRBD1. Germline V gene data show CDR1 as DFQATT and CDR2 as SNEGSKA (reference sequence). This CDR3 has 13 amino acids. V shed 3 bases, J shed 1 base, and the junction held 3 bases outside the gene matches.

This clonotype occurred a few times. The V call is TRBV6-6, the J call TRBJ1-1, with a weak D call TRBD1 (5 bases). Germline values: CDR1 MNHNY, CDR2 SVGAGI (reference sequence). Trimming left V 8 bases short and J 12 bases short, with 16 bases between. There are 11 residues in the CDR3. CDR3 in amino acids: CASQIAGRTFF. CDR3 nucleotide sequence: TGTGCCAGCCAAATAGCAGGGCGGACTTTCTTT.

This chain's CDR3 is CASSPGLAGGPGTQYF. The CDR3 nucleotides are TGTGCCAGCAGCCCCGGGCTAGCGGGAGGGCCTGGTACGCAGTATTTT. V usage is TRBV7-2 and J usage is TRBJ2-3; TRBD2 matches 12 bases. The CDR3 consists of 16 residues. The germline gives CDR1 SGHTA, CDR2 FQGNSA. V shed 5 bases, J shed 8 bases, and the junction held 11 bases outside the gene matches. The full variable domain, in which reference TRBV7-2 and TRBJ2-3 provide the parts outside the CDR3, is GAGVSQSPSNKVTEKGKDVELRCDPISGHTALYWYRQSLGQGLEFLIYFQGNSAPDKSGLPSDRFSAERTGGSVSTLTIQRTQQEDSAVYLCASSPGLAGGPGTQYFGPGTRLTVL.

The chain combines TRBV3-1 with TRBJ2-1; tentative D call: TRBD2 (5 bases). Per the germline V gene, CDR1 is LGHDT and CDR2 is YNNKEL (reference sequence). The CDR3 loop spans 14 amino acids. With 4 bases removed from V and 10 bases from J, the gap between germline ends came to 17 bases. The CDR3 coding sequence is TGTGCCAGCAGCCCCCGGGCCCTTCGCGGGGAGCAGTTCTTC. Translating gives CASSPRALRGEQFF.

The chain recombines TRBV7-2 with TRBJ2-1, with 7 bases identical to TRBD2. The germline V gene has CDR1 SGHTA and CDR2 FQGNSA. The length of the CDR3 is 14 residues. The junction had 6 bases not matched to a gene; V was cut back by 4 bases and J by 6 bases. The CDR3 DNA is TGTGCCAGCAGCTCTAGCGGAACCCTCAATGAGCAGTTCTTC. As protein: CASSSSGTLNEQFF.

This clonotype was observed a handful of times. In nucleotides, the CDR3 is TGTGCCAGCAGTTACTCGAGAAGTTACGAGCAGTACTTC. Its protein product is CASSYSRSYEQYF. The genes are TRBV6-5 and TRBJ2-7; D is undetermined. This CDR3 is built from 13 residues. V lost 0 bases and J 4 bases, leaving 7 bases between the germline ends. Germline V gene lookup returns CDR1 MNHEY and CDR2 SVGAGI.

In DNA, the CDR3 is TGTGCCACCCGGAACACCGGGGAGCTGTTTTTT. This codes for CATRNTGELFF. The chain carries TRBV3-1 and TRBJ2-2; D remains ambiguous. The CDR3 spans 11 residues. The germline V gene has CDR1 LGHDT and CDR2 YNNKEL (reference sequence). The germline V and J ends were trimmed by 10 bases and 1 base, with 4 bases remaining between them.

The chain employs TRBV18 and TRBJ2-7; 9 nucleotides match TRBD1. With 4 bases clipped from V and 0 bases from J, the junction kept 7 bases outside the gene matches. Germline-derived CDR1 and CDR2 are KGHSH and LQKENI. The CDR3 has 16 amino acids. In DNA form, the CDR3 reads TGTGCCAGCTCACAGGGGACAGGGAGGAGCTCCTACGAGCAGTACTTC. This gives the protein CASSQGTGRSSYEQYF. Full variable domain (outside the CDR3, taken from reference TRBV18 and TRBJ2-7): NAGVMQNPRHLVRRRGQEARLRCSPMKGHSHVYWYRQLPEEGLKFMVYLQKENIIDESGMPKERFSAEFPKEGPSILRIQQVVRGDSAAYFCASSQGTGRSSYEQYFGPGTRLTVT.

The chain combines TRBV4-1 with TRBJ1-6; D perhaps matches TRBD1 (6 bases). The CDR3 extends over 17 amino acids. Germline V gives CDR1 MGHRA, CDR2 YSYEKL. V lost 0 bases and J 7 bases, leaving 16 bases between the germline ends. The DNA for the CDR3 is TGCGCCAGCAGCCAAGATCGGTCGCGGGGGCTGAATTCACCCCTCCACTTT. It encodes CASSQDRSRGLNSPLHF.

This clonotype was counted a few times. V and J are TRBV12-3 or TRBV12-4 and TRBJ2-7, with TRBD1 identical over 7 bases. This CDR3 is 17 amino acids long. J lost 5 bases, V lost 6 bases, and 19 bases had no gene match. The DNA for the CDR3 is TGTGCCAGCAGCCTTAACAGTGGGACAGCCTACAAGCACGAGCAGTACTTC. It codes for CASSLNSGTAYKHEQYF.

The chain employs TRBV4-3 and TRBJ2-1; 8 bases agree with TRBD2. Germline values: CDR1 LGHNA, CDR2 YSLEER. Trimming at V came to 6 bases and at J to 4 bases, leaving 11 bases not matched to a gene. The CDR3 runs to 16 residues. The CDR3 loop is CASRNQLAEPYNEQFF. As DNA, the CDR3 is TGCGCCAGCAGAAACCAACTAGCGGAGCCATACAATGAGCAGTTCTTC.

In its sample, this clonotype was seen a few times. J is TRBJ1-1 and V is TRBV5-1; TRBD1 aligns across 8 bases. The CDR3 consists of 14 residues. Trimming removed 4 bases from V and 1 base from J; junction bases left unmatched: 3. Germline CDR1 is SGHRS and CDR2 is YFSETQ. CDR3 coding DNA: TGCGCCAGCAGCAAGGGACAGGCGAACACTGAAGCTTTCTTT. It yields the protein CASSKGQANTEAFF.

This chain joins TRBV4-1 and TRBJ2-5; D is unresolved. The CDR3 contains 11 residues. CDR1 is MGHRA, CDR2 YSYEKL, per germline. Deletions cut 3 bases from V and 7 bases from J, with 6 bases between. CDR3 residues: CASSQDTTQYF. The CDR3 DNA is TGCGCCAGCAGCCAGGATACGACCCAGTACTTC.